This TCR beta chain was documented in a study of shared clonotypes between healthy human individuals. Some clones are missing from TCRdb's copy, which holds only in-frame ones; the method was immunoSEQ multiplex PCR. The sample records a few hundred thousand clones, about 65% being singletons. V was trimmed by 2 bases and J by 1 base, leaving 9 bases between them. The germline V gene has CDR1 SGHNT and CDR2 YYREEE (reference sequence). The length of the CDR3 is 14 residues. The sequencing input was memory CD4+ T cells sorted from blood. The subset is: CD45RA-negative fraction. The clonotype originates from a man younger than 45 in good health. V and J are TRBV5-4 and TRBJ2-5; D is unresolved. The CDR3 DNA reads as TGTGCCAGCAGCTTAAAGAGCCTCCAAGAGACCCAGTACTTC. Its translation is CASSLKSLQETQYF.